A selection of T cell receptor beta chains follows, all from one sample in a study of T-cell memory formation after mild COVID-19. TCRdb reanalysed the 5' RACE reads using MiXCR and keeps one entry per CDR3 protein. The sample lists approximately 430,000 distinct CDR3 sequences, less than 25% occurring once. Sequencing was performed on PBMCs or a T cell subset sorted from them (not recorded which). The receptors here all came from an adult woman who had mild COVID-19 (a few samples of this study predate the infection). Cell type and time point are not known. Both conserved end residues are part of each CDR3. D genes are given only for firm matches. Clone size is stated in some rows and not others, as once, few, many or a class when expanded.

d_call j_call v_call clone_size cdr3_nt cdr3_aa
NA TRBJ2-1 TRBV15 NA TGTGCCACCAGCAGAGGAGGGGGGCGGAATTACAATGAGCAGTTCTTC CATSRGGGRNYNEQFF
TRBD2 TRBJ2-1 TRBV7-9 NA TGTGCCAGCAGCCCAGCTGGACTAGTATCCTACAATGAGCAGTTCTTC CASSPAGLVSYNEQFF
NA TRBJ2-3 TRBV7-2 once TGTGCCAGCAGCCCACGGAGGCGGGACCGCACAGATACGCAGTATTTT CASSPRRRDRTDTQYF
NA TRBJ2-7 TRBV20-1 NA TGCAGTGCTAGTGAGGGGCCCTCCGAGCAGTACTTC CSASEGPSEQYF
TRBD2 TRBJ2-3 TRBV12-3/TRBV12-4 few TGTGCCAGCATCCTAGCGGGGGGCGAAGATACGCAGTATTTT CASILAGGEDTQYF
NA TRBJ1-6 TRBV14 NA TGTGCCAGCAGCCTGGGGGAATCTTCACCCCTCCACTTT CASSLGESSPLHF
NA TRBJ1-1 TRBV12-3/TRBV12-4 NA TGTGCCAGCAGCTCGCCCGGGGATGAAGCTTTCTTT CASSSPGDEAFF
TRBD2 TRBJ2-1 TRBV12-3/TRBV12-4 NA TGTGCCAGCAGTTTAAGGACTAGCGGGAGACCTCCTTACAATGAGCAGTTCTTC CASSLRTSGRPPYNEQFF
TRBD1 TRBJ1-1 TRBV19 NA TGTGCCAGTACCAGGGGGGGTCTCACTGAAGCTTTCTTT CASTRGGLTEAFF
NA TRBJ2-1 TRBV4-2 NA TGTGCCAGCAGCCTCCCGGAAGGTGAGCAGTTCTTC CASSLPEGEQFF
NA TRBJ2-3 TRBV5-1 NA TGCGCCAGCAGCCCCACGGGGGACCCTAGCACAGATACGCAGTATTTT CASSPTGDPSTDTQYF
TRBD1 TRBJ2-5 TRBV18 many TGTGCCAGCTCACCAGTTACAGGGGCGCAACAAGAGACCCAGTACTTC CASSPVTGAQQETQYF
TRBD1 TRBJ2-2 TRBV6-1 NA TGTGCCAGCAGTGAATCGGACAGGCTTATCGCCGGGGAGCTGTTTTTT CASSESDRLIAGELFF
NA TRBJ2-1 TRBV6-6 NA TGTGCCAGCAGTTATAAGTCTGAGCAGTTCTTC CASSYKSEQFF
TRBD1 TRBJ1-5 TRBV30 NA TGTGCCTGGAGTGACAGGGGGGATCAGCCCCAGCATTTT CAWSDRGDQPQHF
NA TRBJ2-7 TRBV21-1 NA TGTGCCAGCAGCAAAGGGGGACAGGGGGCTGTAGGCGAGCAGTACTTC CASSKGGQGAVGEQYF
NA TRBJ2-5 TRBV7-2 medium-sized TGTGCCAGCAGCTTACCCCACCACAGACAAGAGACCCAGTACTTC CASSLPHHRQETQYF
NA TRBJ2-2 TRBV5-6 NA TGTGCCAGCAGCTGGGCGATCCAGGAGCTGTTTTTT CASSWAIQELFF
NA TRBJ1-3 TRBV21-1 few TGTGCCAGCAGCAAAGGGTACAGGGTCTCTGGAAACACCATATATTTT CASSKGYRVSGNTIYF
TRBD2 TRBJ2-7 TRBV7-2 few TGTGCCAGCAGTCCTAGCAGCGGGAGCTCCTACGAGCAGTACTTC CASSPSSGSSYEQYF
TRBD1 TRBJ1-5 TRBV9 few TGTGCCAGCAGCGTAGCGCGGGACAGCCACCAGCATTTT CASSVARDSHQHF
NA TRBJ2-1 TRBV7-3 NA TGTGCCAGCAGCCCCTTAGGGGGGGGGCTGGGCACCTACAATGAGCAGTTCTTC CASSPLGGGLGTYNEQFF
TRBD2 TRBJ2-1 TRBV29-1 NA TGCAGCGGCGGAGCTGCTAGCGGGAGCCGGGGGGAGCTATTCTTC CSGGAASGSRGELFF
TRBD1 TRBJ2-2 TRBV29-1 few TGCAGCGTCCGAAGGACAGGTGCGAACACCGGGGAGCTGTTTTTT CSVRRTGANTGELFF
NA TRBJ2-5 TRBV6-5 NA TGTGCCAGCACCGAGAGGGGGATCGAAGAGACCCAGTACTTC CASTERGIEETQYF
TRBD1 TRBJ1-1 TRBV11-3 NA TGTGCCAGCAGCATAAGGACAGGGGGTGGCACTGAAGCTTTCTTT CASSIRTGGGTEAFF
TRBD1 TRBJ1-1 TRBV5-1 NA TGCGCCAGCAGCGTGTCACAGGGGGCGAACACTGAAGCTTTCTTT CASSVSQGANTEAFF
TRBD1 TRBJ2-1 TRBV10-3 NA TGTGCCATCAGTGGGACAGGGGAGGCCAATGAGCAGTTCTTC CAISGTGEANEQFF
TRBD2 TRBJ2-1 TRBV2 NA TGTGCCAGCAGCCCGCGGGGTCCGGGGGGTGAGCAGTTCTTC CASSPRGPGGEQFF
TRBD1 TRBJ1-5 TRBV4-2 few TGTGCCAGCAGCCAAGACGGACAGGGCGGTCAGCCCCAGCATTTT CASSQDGQGGQPQHF
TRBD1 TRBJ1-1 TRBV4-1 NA TGCGCCAGCAGCCAAAAACCAGGGGGTGGGATGGCTGAAGCTTTCTTT CASSQKPGGGMAEAFF
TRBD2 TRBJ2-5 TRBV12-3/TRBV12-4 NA TGTGCCAGCAGTAGGACTAGCGGGGGGGCAGAGACCCAGTACTTC CASSRTSGGAETQYF
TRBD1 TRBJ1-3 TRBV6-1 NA TGTGCCAGCAGAGACCGGAGAGGGGGCGCGAAAGGAAACACCATATATTTT CASRDRRGGAKGNTIYF
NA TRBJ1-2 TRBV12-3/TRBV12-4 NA TGTGCCAGCAGTTTATCCTCGGGTCCTAACTATGGCTACACCTTC CASSLSSGPNYGYTF
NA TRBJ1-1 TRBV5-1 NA TGCGCCAGCAGCCCCCGGTCGACACCCTGGGACACTGAAGCTTTCTTT CASSPRSTPWDTEAFF
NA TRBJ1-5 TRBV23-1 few TGCGCCAGCAGTCAATCCAGGAATCAGCCCCAGCATTTT CASSQSRNQPQHF
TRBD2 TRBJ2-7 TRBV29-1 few TGCAGCGTTGTTGGCCTAGCGGGAAGCGAGCAGTACTTC CSVVGLAGSEQYF
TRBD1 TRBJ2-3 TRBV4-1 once TGCGCCAGCAGCCAAGAGTGGTTGGGACAGGGGGCAGATACGCAGTATTTT CASSQEWLGQGADTQYF
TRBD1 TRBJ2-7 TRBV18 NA TGTGCCAGCTCACGACAGGGTACGAGCGAGCAGTACTTC CASSRQGTSEQYF
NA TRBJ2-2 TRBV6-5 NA TGTGCCAGCAGTTACGATAGCGATGGGTTCGCCGGGGAGCTGTTTTTT CASSYDSDGFAGELFF
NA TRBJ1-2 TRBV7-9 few TGTGCCAGCAGCCCCCCGGGCGGCCTTAACCCTGGCTACACCTTC CASSPPGGLNPGYTF